A selection of T cell receptor beta chains follows, all from one sample in a study of CXCR3-negative and CXCR3-positive naive CD8 T cells. After re-calling the 5' RACE reads, TCRdb lists one entry per CDR3 protein, DNA absent. The repertoire table contains 8,200 or so distinct CDR3 sequences. Input material: naive CXCR3+ CD8+ T cells from blood. The receptors originated from a human donor in good health. Some clones in this sample may be carry-over from other donors' samples. The CDR3 runs from the conserved cysteine through the conserved F or W. Each record gives: clone size, J gene, V gene, CDR3 protein. Rows give clone size only sometimes, using once, few, many, or a class for an expanded clone.

clone_size: NA
j_call: TRBJ2-7
v_call: TRBV6-2/TRBV6-3
cdr3_aa: CASTAGGRLYEQYF

clone_size: NA
j_call: TRBJ1-2
v_call: TRBV27
cdr3_aa: CASRGYDYGYTF

clone_size: NA
j_call: TRBJ2-7
v_call: TRBV5-1
cdr3_aa: CASSLRGVYEQYF

clone_size: NA
j_call: TRBJ2-1
v_call: TRBV20-1
cdr3_aa: CSADTSGRSNEQFF

clone_size: NA
j_call: TRBJ2-3
v_call: TRBV29-1
cdr3_aa: CSVEGVGALVGDTQYF

clone_size: NA
j_call: TRBJ2-2
v_call: TRBV7-6
cdr3_aa: CASSSSPSGGGDTGELFF

clone_size: NA
j_call: TRBJ2-5
v_call: TRBV4-1
cdr3_aa: CASSRTGTASQETQYF

clone_size: medium-sized
j_call: TRBJ2-7
v_call: TRBV20-1
cdr3_aa: CSAREQGAALSYEQYF

clone_size: medium-sized
j_call: TRBJ2-3
v_call: TRBV11-2
cdr3_aa: CASSSLAGLHTDTQYF

clone_size: NA
j_call: TRBJ2-1
v_call: TRBV12-3/TRBV12-4
cdr3_aa: CASSPSGGVDEQFF

clone_size: NA
j_call: TRBJ2-3
v_call: TRBV7-9
cdr3_aa: CASSLEVIDTQYF

clone_size: NA
j_call: TRBJ2-3
v_call: TRBV29-1
cdr3_aa: CSVTGQTGFSTDTQYF

clone_size: NA
j_call: TRBJ2-7
v_call: TRBV23-1
cdr3_aa: CASSQTPRAGPFYEQYF

clone_size: NA
j_call: TRBJ2-5
v_call: TRBV4-3
cdr3_aa: CASSQDYLQETQYF

clone_size: NA
j_call: TRBJ2-1
v_call: TRBV29-1
cdr3_aa: CSVERETLDEQFF

clone_size: medium-sized
j_call: TRBJ2-3
v_call: TRBV5-1
cdr3_aa: CASSGLAGAGGTDTQYF

clone_size: NA
j_call: TRBJ2-1
v_call: TRBV6-6
cdr3_aa: CASSYSTQREYNEQFF

clone_size: medium-sized
j_call: TRBJ2-1
v_call: TRBV6-5
cdr3_aa: CASSYPGTNNEQFF

clone_size: medium-sized
j_call: TRBJ2-1
v_call: TRBV27
cdr3_aa: CASSSIGGRAYNEQFF

clone_size: NA
j_call: TRBJ2-1
v_call: TRBV12-3/TRBV12-4
cdr3_aa: CASTLDLYAFNEQFF

clone_size: medium-sized
j_call: TRBJ2-7
v_call: TRBV29-1
cdr3_aa: CSVEAPDGLSYEQYF

clone_size: NA
j_call: TRBJ1-2
v_call: TRBV5-1
cdr3_aa: CASSLEIVASVGYTF

clone_size: NA
j_call: TRBJ2-5
v_call: TRBV11-2
cdr3_aa: CASSQIGGRETQYF

clone_size: NA
j_call: TRBJ1-2
v_call: TRBV29-1
cdr3_aa: CSVAADYGYTF

clone_size: medium-sized
j_call: TRBJ1-2
v_call: TRBV29-1
cdr3_aa: CSVGPGSNNYGYTF

clone_size: NA
j_call: TRBJ2-2
v_call: TRBV4-3
cdr3_aa: CASSQRGTGGLGGELFF